The 13 T cell receptor beta chains given below trace back to one sample, sequenced in a study of graft-versus-host responses after intestinal transplantation. Clones were read by immunoSEQ multiplex PCR, and TCRdb kept only the in-frame ones, dropping some. Among 80,000 to 100,000 clones, about 94% were seen once, and the ten largest hold 0.15% to 0.2%. No antigens are known for them. Sequenced here: unstimulated CD4+ T cells sorted from spleen or lymph node cells, sampled before intestinal transplant. These receptors all stem from a human donor who received an intestinal transplant.

The chain has TRBV5-1 and TRBJ2-3; possibly TRBD1 for D (7 bases). The CDR3 length is 20 residues. The ends were cut back, 1 base at V and 0 bases at J, with 24 bases in the middle. From germline, CDR1 is SGHRS and CDR2 YFSETQ. The CDR3 protein is CASSLKFQGGNFESTDTQYF. In DNA form, the CDR3 reads TGCGCCAGCAGCTTGAAATTTCAGGGGGGCAATTTCGAGAGCACAGATACGCAGTATTTT. Combining the CDR3 with reference TRBV5-1 and TRBJ2-3 gives the whole variable domain KAGVTQTPRYLIKTRGQQVTLSCSPISGHRSVSWYQQTPGQGLQFLFEYFSETQRNKGNFPGRFSGRQFSNSRSEMNVSTLELGDSALYLCASSLKFQGGNFESTDTQYFGPGTRLTVL.

The genes are TRBV27 and TRBJ1-5, with D tentatively TRBD1 (6 bases). The CDR3 has 14 amino acids. V lost 2 bases and J lost 5, with 10 bases in between. Germline CDR1 and CDR2: MNHEY and SMNVEV (reference sequence). CDR3 amino acids: CASSLNREYQPQHF. DNA of the CDR3: TGTGCCAGCAGTTTAAACAGGGAGTATCAGCCCCAGCATTTT.

This chain uses TRBV29-1 with TRBJ2-1; 9 bases line up with TRBD2. The germline V gene encodes CDR1 SQVTM and CDR2 ANQGSEA. The CDR3 length is 14 residues. V was pared by 3 bases and J by 5 bases, with 5 bases of the junction left unmatched. CDR3 DNA sequence: TGCAGCGTTGATTGGCTAGCGGGAAACAATGAGCAGTTCTTC. Translation: CSVDWLAGNNEQFF.

This rearrangement joins TRBV4-1 to TRBJ2-1, with 9 bases lining up with TRBD2. Germline V gene data show CDR1 as MGHRA and CDR2 as YSYEKL. The CDR3 runs 16 residues. Losses at the gene ends were 3 bases for V and 4 bases for J; bases not matched to a gene: 7. CDR3 nucleotides: TGCGCCAGCAGCCAGGCCGGGACTAGCTTGTACAATGAGCAGTTCTTC. Amino acids: CASSQAGTSLYNEQFF.

V gene TRBV5-6 combines with J gene TRBJ1-2, with unresolved D. Germline V gene data show CDR1 as SGHDT and CDR2 as YYEEEE. The CDR3 has 14 amino acids. Trimming stripped 4 bases from V and 4 bases from J, with 14 bases between. CDR3 sequence reads: CASSLGSTPYGYTF. CDR3 DNA sequence: TGTGCCAGCAGCCTAGGATCCACCCCCTATGGCTACACCTTC. The whole variable domain, remainder taken from reference TRBV5-6 and TRBJ1-2, is DAGVTQSPTHLIKTRGQQVTLRCSPKSGHDTVSWYQQALGQGPQFIFQYYEEEERQRGNFPDRFSGHQFPNYSSELNVNALLLGDSALYLCASSLGSTPYGYTFGSGTRLTVV.

The chain combines TRBV30 with TRBJ1-6; TRBD1 aligns across 7 bases. The J segment lost 7 bases and the V segment lost 8 bases, leaving 14 bases of the junction unmatched. Germline-derived CDR1 and CDR2 are GTSNPN and SVGIG (reference sequence). The CDR3 extends over 15 amino acids. CDR3 amino acids: CAGAIWGQRNSPLHF. The CDR3 bases are TGTGCCGGGGCGATTTGGGGACAGAGAAATTCACCCCTCCACTTT.

The chain links TRBV27 to TRBJ2-3; 12 bases map to TRBD2. The CDR3 is made up of 14 amino acids. V lost 7 bases and J lost 5; bases outside the gene matches: 4. Germline assignment: CDR1 MNHEY and CDR2 SMNVEV (reference sequence). CDR3 sequence: CASNLAGGIDTQYF. CDR3 coding DNA: TGTGCCAGCAATCTAGCGGGAGGGATAGATACGCAGTATTTT.

The rearrangement links TRBV9 to TRBJ2-3; TRBD2 is a possible D gene (5 bases). Trimming shortened V by 3 bases and J by 1 base, and 12 bases separated the two germline ends. The CDR3 consists of 15 residues. Germline assignment: CDR1 SGDLS and CDR2 YYNGEE. CDR3 sequence: CASSAGPRGTDTQYF. The CDR3 DNA follows: TGTGCCAGCAGCGCTGGACCGAGGGGCACAGATACGCAGTATTTT.

Only a few counts were recorded for this clone. The V gene is TRBV4-1, the J gene TRBJ1-1, with 9 bases matching TRBD1. This CDR3 is 15 amino acids long. V trimming: 1 base; J trimming: 0 bases; junction bases outside the gene matches: 0. Germline CDR1 reads MGHRA; CDR2 reads YSYEKL. Here the CDR3 DNA reads TGCGCCAGCAGCCAAGGGGACAGGGTGAACACTGAAGCTTTCTTT. Protein sequence: CASSQGDRVNTEAFF.

This clone turned up a few times. The rearrangement uses TRBV6-1 and TRBJ1-1, with TRBD1 matching 7 bases. The CDR3 is 13 amino acids. Germline lookup yields CDR1 MNHNS and CDR2 SASEGT. V shed 5 bases, J shed 1 base, and the junction held 1 base outside the gene matches. The CDR3 here is CASSRTGNTEAFF. The CDR3 DNA sequence: TGTGCCAGCAGTCGGACAGGGAACACTGAAGCTTTCTTT.

The chain employs TRBV4-2 and TRBJ1-6, with D unresolved. The CDR3 length is 14 residues. Between the trimmed V and J ends, which lost 1 base and 10 bases, there was a span of 11 bases. Per the germline V gene, CDR1 is LGHNA and CDR2 is YNFKEQ. In nucleotides, the CDR3 is TGTGCCAGCAGCCAAGTGGGAGGGAACTCACCCCTCCACTTT. Its protein is CASSQVGGNSPLHF.

The V gene is TRBV19, the J gene TRBJ1-5, with TRBD1 identical over 12 bases. Looked up from germline, CDR1 is LNHDA and CDR2 is SQIVND (reference sequence). The CDR3 is made up of 15 amino acids. V dropped 4 bases and J dropped 4; count of bases not matched to a gene: 2. Here the CDR3 DNA reads TGTGCCAGTAGTAGGGACAGGGGGCAAAATCAGCCCCAGCATTTT. Translated, it gives CASSRDRGQNQPQHF. Full variable domain (outside the CDR3, taken from reference TRBV19 and TRBJ1-5): DGGITQSPKYLFRKEGQNVTLSCEQNLNHDAMYWYRQDPGQGLRLIYYSQIVNDFQKGDIAEGYSVSREKKESFPLTVTSAQKNPTAFYLCASSRDRGQNQPQHFGDGTRLSIL.

The J gene is TRBJ2-5, the V gene TRBV29-1; TRBD1 matches 7 bases. V gave up 7 bases and J gave up 1 base; unmatched junction bases: 3. The germline V gene encodes CDR1 SQVTM and CDR2 ANQGSEA. The CDR3 runs to 12 residues. CDR3 nucleotide sequence: TGCAGCGCTTGGGACAGCCAAGAGACCCAGTACTTC. It encodes CSAWDSQETQYF.